The 30 T cell receptor beta chains reported below all come from one sample, sequenced in a study of shared clonotypes between healthy human individuals. It was CD45RO-negative cells, positively selected for CCR7, that made up naive CD8 cells, with terminally differentiated effector memory CD45RA+ cells excluded. Profiling relied on immunoSEQ multiplex PCR, and the TCRdb table lists in-frame clones only, not all of them. The table has about 2,100,000 clones, approximately 94% seen once; the top ten hold more than 1.5%. Specimen: naive CD8+ T cells from PBMCs. The receptor set was obtained from a man between 18 and 35 years old in good health. Some clones in this sample may be carry-over from other donors' samples.

DNA for the CDR3: TGCAGCGCATGGACAGCGAACACTGAAGCTTTCTTT. Amino acid sequence: CSAWTANTEAFF. The rearrangement uses TRBV29-1 and TRBJ1-1; perhaps TRBD1 as D (6 bases). V lost 7 bases, J lost 1 base, and 10 bases lay in between. This CDR3 has 12 amino acids. Per germline, CDR1 SQVTM and CDR2 ANQGSEA. The variable domain in full, with the rest retrieved from reference TRBV29-1 and TRBJ1-1, is SAVISQKPSRDICQRGTSLTIQCQVDSQVTMMFWYRQQPGQSLTLIATANQGSEATYESGFVIDKFPISRPNLTFSTLTVSNMSPEDSSIYLCSAWTANTEAFFGQGTRLTVV.

The gene calls are TRBV7-9 and TRBJ2-5; D uncertain. Germline lookup yields CDR1 SEHNR and CDR2 FQNEAQ (reference sequence). The V end was cut by 1 base, the J end by 7 bases, with 19 bases between. The CDR3 sequence is 16 residues long. The DNA of the CDR3 is TGTGCCAGCAGCTTAGAAGGCTGGGTTACTATGGGGACCCAGTACTTC. Protein sequence: CASSLEGWVTMGTQYF.

The chain joins TRBV7-8 to TRBJ1-2, with a weak D call TRBD1 (5 bases). The germline V and J ends were trimmed by 5 bases and 4 bases, with 17 bases remaining between them. CDR1 is SGHVS, CDR2 FQNEAQ, per germline. This CDR3 is 15 amino acids long. This CDR3 is CASSTPTTTGYGYTF. The CDR3 nucleotides are TGTGCCAGCAGCACGCCCACAACAACAGGCTATGGCTACACCTTC.

The V and J genes are TRBV27 and TRBJ2-7; possibly TRBD2 for D (6 bases). The germline V and J ends were trimmed by 0 bases and 1 base, with 10 bases remaining between them. The CDR3 runs 15 residues. Germline assignment: CDR1 MNHEY and CDR2 SMNVEV (reference sequence). The CDR3 protein is CASSLSTAGSYEQYF. The DNA for the CDR3 is TGTGCCAGCAGTTTATCGACTGCGGGGTCCTACGAGCAGTACTTC.

The genes are TRBV29-1 and TRBJ2-1; tentatively, D is TRBD1 or TRBD2 (5 bases each). V lost 3 bases to trimming and J lost 6 bases, with 18 bases between them. This CDR3 region has 15 residues. Germline CDR1 is SQVTM and CDR2 is ANQGSEA. In DNA form, the CDR3 reads TGCAGCGTTGAGATCGGAATGGGACCCCTCAATGAGCAGTTCTTC. Its translation: CSVEIGMGPLNEQFF.

This clone was observed a single time. V is TRBV7-9 and J is TRBJ2-4; 13 bases are shared with TRBD2. The CDR3 is 19 amino acids. The V gene's germline CDR1 is SEHNR and CDR2 FQNEAQ (reference sequence). V was pared by 1 base and J by 2 bases, with 8 bases of the junction left unmatched. The CDR3 DNA reads as TGTGCCAGCAGCTTAGGGGGACTAGCGGGGCCTGTATCCAAAAACATTCAGTACTTC. Protein: CASSLGGLAGPVSKNIQYF.

The rearrangement uses TRBV5-5 and TRBJ2-1, with D perhaps TRBD1 (6 bases). The CDR3 spans 15 residues. V lost 2 bases to trimming and J lost 7 bases, with 16 bases between them. Germline CDR1 is SGHKS and CDR2 is YYEKEE (reference sequence). The CDR3 loop reads CASSFLSYQGNEQFF. As DNA, the CDR3 is TGTGCCAGCAGCTTTTTATCCTACCAGGGGAATGAGCAGTTCTTC.

This sequence joins TRBV30 and TRBJ2-3; tentative D call: TRBD1 (6 bases). The CDR3 has 16 amino acids. Germline CDR1 is GTSNPN and CDR2 is SVGIG (reference sequence). The V end lost 0 bases, the J end lost 1 base, and 14 bases lay between the germline ends. CDR3 bases: TGTGCCTGGAGTGTACGTCACAGGGAACGCACAGATACGCAGTATTTT. Encoded protein: CAWSVRHRERTDTQYF.

The chain combines TRBV29-1 with TRBJ2-1; TRBD2 agrees at 9 bases. Germline V gene data show CDR1 as SQVTM and CDR2 as ANQGSEA. With V trimmed by 1 base and J by 5 bases, 6 bases remained unmatched. The CDR3 loop spans 15 amino acids. This CDR3 reads CSVEVGLAGNNEQFF. The CDR3 coding sequence is TGCAGCGTTGAAGTAGGGCTAGCGGGAAACAATGAGCAGTTCTTC.

The CDR3 region has the DNA TGTGCCAGCAGCCAAGACCCTCCGAGCTCCTACAATGAGCAGTTCTTC. Protein sequence: CASSQDPPSSYNEQFF. The rearrangement joins TRBV4-2 to TRBJ2-1; no reliable D call. Trimming cost V 0 bases and J 0 bases, with 9 bases left between them. Looked up from germline, CDR1 is LGHNA and CDR2 is YNFKEQ. This CDR3 region has 16 residues.

This clone has a single count. The chain is built from TRBV27 and TRBJ2-6; no definite D call. Germline CDR1 is MNHEY and CDR2 is SMNVEV (reference sequence). The ends were cut back, 1 base at V and 4 bases at J, with 14 bases in the middle. The CDR3 is made up of 17 amino acids. DNA for the CDR3: TGTGCCAGCAGTTTATTGGCAGGTAATAGCGGGGCCAACGTCCTGACTTTC. Amino acids: CASSLLAGNSGANVLTF. Complete variable domain (other parts from reference TRBV27 and TRBJ2-6): EAQVTQNPRYLITVTGKKLTVTCSQNMNHEYMSWYRQDPGLGLRQIYYSMNVEVTDKGDVPEGYKVSRKEKRNFPLILESPSPNQTSLYFCASSLLAGNSGANVLTFGAGSRLTVL.

This clone appeared once. The chain couples TRBV19 to TRBJ1-3; the D gene is possibly TRBD1 (6 bases). Trimming took 7 bases from V and 0 from J, leaving 10 bases between them. From germline, CDR1 is LNHDA and CDR2 SQIVND (reference sequence). This CDR3 has 14 residues. The CDR3 region is CASMGASSGNTIYF. DNA of the CDR3: TGTGCCAGTATGGGGGCAAGCTCTGGAAACACCATATATTTT.

V is TRBV5-1 and J is TRBJ1-1; D remains unclear. This CDR3 comprises 17 residues. V lost 0 bases and J 0 bases, leaving 15 bases between the germline ends. The germline gives CDR1 SGHRS, CDR2 YFSETQ. CDR3 amino acids: CASSLASSGGLNTEAFF. CDR3 DNA: TGCGCCAGCAGCTTGGCCTCCTCGGGTGGTTTGAACACTGAAGCTTTCTTT.

Remarks on this clone: The junction departs from germline at one end; a sequencing error may be responsible. The gene calls are TRBV29-1 and TRBJ1-2; no definite D call. The CDR3 is 12 residues long. The germline V gene has CDR1 SQVTM and CDR2 ANQGSEA. Here the CDR3 DNA reads TGCAGCGTCCACTGGGAACCGAGAGGACGGATCTTC. Residues: CSVHWEPRGRIF.

This rearrangement joins TRBV6-1 to TRBJ2-7, with D hard to call. Per the germline V gene, CDR1 is MNHNS and CDR2 is SASEGT. V was shortened by 7 bases and J by 2 bases, with 3 bases between the two germline ends. The CDR3 is 10 amino acids. The CDR3 DNA is TGTGCCAGCAATGCCTACGAGCAGTACTTC. Its protein product is CASNAYEQYF.

About this clone itself: At one end the junction does not follow the germline gene, possibly because of a read error. J is TRBJ1-1 and V is TRBV4-3; D is unresolved. The germline gives CDR1 LGHNA, CDR2 YSLEER. The CDR3 spans 14 residues. The CDR3 region has the DNA TGCGCCAGCAGCTCCCGGCTTTCTCCCCACGAAGTGGTCTTT. Amino acids: CASSSRLSPHEVVF.

In this sample, this clone turned up once. The V call is TRBV4-1, the J call TRBJ2-7, with 13 bases that match TRBD2. J lost 0 bases, V lost 1 base, and 9 bases had no gene match. The CDR3 consists of 19 residues. Per germline, CDR1 MGHRA and CDR2 YSYEKL. The CDR3 is CASSQGPGLAGQSSYEQYF. The CDR3 DNA reads TGCGCCAGCAGCCAAGGCCCGGGACTAGCGGGACAATCCTCCTACGAGCAGTACTTC.

V and J are TRBV7-9 and TRBJ2-1; no definite D call. CDR3 size: 14 residues. Looked up from germline, CDR1 is SEHNR and CDR2 is FQNEAQ (reference sequence). The ends were cut back, 5 bases at V and 9 bases at J, with 17 bases in the middle. CDR3 sequence (DNA): TGTGCCAGCAGCCCTCCCGATGGTTGGTTTGAGCAGTTCTTC. Translating gives CASSPPDGWFEQFF.

The rearrangement links TRBV27 to TRBJ2-7; D perhaps matches TRBD2 (6 bases). Germline CDR1 is MNHEY and CDR2 is SMNVEV (reference sequence). This CDR3 region has 12 residues. V lost 6 bases and J lost 6, with 12 bases in between. Here the CDR3 reads CASSVLGGEQYF. As DNA, the CDR3 is TGTGCCAGCAGCGTGCTCGGGGGCGAGCAGTACTTC.

This chain links TRBV2 with TRBJ2-2, with D unclear. CDR1 is SNHLY, CDR2 FYNNEI, per germline. This CDR3 has 16 residues. V was shortened by 3 bases and J by 2 bases, with 13 bases between the two germline ends. The CDR3 nucleotides read TGTGCCAGCAGTGAGAGTCGGAACAGAAACACCGGGGAGCTGTTTTTT. Protein product: CASSESRNRNTGELFF.

In this sample, this clone turned up once. The V gene is TRBV5-4, the J gene TRBJ2-7; 8 bases match TRBD1. Germline CDR1 SGHNT, CDR2 YYREEE (reference sequence). CDR3 length equals 15 residues. J was trimmed by 5 bases and V by 4 bases; bases with no gene match: 11. CDR3 bases: TGTGCCAGCAGCCGAAGAGCAGGGGGCAGCGACGAGCAGTACTTC. Encoded protein: CASSRRAGGSDEQYF.

The chain recombines TRBV10-2 with TRBJ2-5; D call uncertain. V lost 8 bases to trimming and J lost 1 base, with 11 bases between them. CDR1 WSHSY and CDR2 SAAADI come from the germline V gene. The CDR3 spans 13 residues. In DNA, the CDR3 is TGCGCCAGCTACCCGGGCCTCCAAGAGACCCAGTACTTC. Translated: CASYPGLQETQYF.

This chain joins TRBV6-1 and TRBJ2-1, with 9 bases that match TRBD1. Germline V gene lookup returns CDR1 MNHNS and CDR2 SASEGT. This CDR3 comprises 15 residues. V trimming: 6 bases; J trimming: 7 bases; junction bases outside the gene matches: 10. The CDR3 is CASSAGTGLRNEQFF. In nucleotides, the CDR3 is TGTGCCAGCAGCGCCGGGACAGGGCTTCGGAATGAGCAGTTCTTC.

The chain couples TRBV14 to TRBJ1-1; maybe TRBD1 (6 bases). The V and J ends lost 1 base and 5 bases respectively, with 14 bases between them. Germline CDR1 and CDR2: SGHDN and FVKESK. This CDR3 comprises 15 residues. Written as DNA, the CDR3 is TGTGCCAGCAGCCAAGCCCCAGGGGCTTTAACTGAAGCTTTCTTT. Protein product: CASSQAPGALTEAFF.

The chain recombines TRBV19 with TRBJ2-2; D remains ambiguous. The germline gives CDR1 LNHDA, CDR2 SQIVND (reference sequence). This CDR3 has 16 amino acids. V was pared by 7 bases and J by 2 bases, with 17 bases between. CDR3 sequence reads: CASTPLERPNTGELFF. The CDR3 DNA follows: TGTGCCAGTACACCACTGGAACGACCCAACACCGGGGAGCTGTTTTTT.

Remarks on this clone: The same CDR3 arises from other DNA sequences in this sample as well. The rearrangement links TRBV27 to TRBJ2-2; TRBD2 is a possible D gene (6 bases). This CDR3 is built from 14 residues. Germline lookup yields CDR1 MNHEY and CDR2 SMNVEV (reference sequence). Trimming stripped 3 bases from V and 4 bases from J, with 9 bases between. The CDR3 DNA reads as TGTGCCAGCAGTTTGGGGGGTAGCACCGGGGAGCTGTTTTTT. Protein: CASSLGGSTGELFF.

V gene TRBV6-1 combines with J gene TRBJ2-2; 9 bases match TRBD1. The germline V gene encodes CDR1 MNHNS and CDR2 SASEGT. The junction had 4 bases not matched to a gene; V was cut back by 4 bases and J by 1 base. The CDR3 has 16 amino acids. CDR3 amino acids: CASSGYRGLNTGELFF. Written as DNA, the CDR3 is TGTGCCAGCAGTGGCTACAGGGGGCTGAACACCGGGGAGCTGTTTTTT.

The chain has TRBV15 and TRBJ2-1; 8 bases agree with TRBD2. The CDR3 is 17 amino acids. Trimming cost V 0 bases and J 4 bases; bases outside gene matches: 8. CDR1 LNHNV and CDR2 YYDKDF come from the germline V gene (reference sequence). DNA of the CDR3: TGTGCCACCAGCAGAGAGAGGGCGACTAGCGATTACAATGAGCAGTTCTTC. Protein: CATSRERATSDYNEQFF.

For this clone: Relative to the germline gene, one junction end is altered; a read error may explain this. This sample also contains other DNA sequences that code for the same CDR3. CDR3 sequence reads: CASSQEIQDYTEAFF. Here the CDR3 DNA reads TGTGCCAGCAGCCAAGAAATTCAGGATTACACTGAAGCTTTCTTT. This chain joins TRBV4-1 and TRBJ1-1; D uncertain. The CDR3 contains 15 residues. Germline CDR1 MGHRA, CDR2 YSYEKL.

J is TRBJ1-2 and V is TRBV5-1, with D possibly matching TRBD1 (5 bases). Looked up from germline, CDR1 is SGHRS and CDR2 is YFSETQ. V shed 0 bases and J shed 7 bases, with 16 bases lying between them. This CDR3 has 15 residues. CDR3 residues: CASSLGQGLMSGYTF. CDR3 sequence (DNA): TGCGCCAGCAGCTTGGGTCAGGGACTTATGAGTGGCTACACCTTC.